Below, 8 T cell receptor beta chains from the same sample are listed, as sequenced in a study of blood T cell repertoires in COVID-19. Measured with immunoSEQ multiplex PCR; TCRdb has only the in-frame clones, and not every one. The sample has more than 85,000 clones, about 81% seen once. The sample taken for sequencing was peripheral blood. Receptors were obtained from a man aged 55 to 69 with acute or convalescent COVID-19.

V is TRBV4-3 and J is TRBJ1-4, with D hard to call. The CDR3 has 15 residues. Germline V gene sequence: CDR1 LGHNA, CDR2 YSLEER. V was pared by 1 base and J by 4 bases, with 10 bases between. The DNA of the CDR3 is TGCGCCAGCAGCCAAGGGATAGCTTTTAATGAAAAACTGTTTTTT. It translates to CASSQGIAFNEKLFF.

The chain is built from TRBV19 and TRBJ1-2; D uncertain. The CDR3 is 13 amino acids. V shed 8 bases and J shed 6 bases, with 16 bases lying between them. Germline V gene data show CDR1 as LNHDA and CDR2 as SQIVND (reference sequence). CDR3 bases: TGTGCCAGTCAATCCTGGGTCGGGAATGGCTACACCTTC. Residues: CASQSWVGNGYTF.

This chain connects TRBV5-1 to TRBJ2-5, with 8 bases lining up with TRBD2. The CDR3 spans 14 residues. Germline CDR1 and CDR2: SGHRS and YFSETQ. Trimming removed 1 base from V and 5 bases from J; junction bases left unmatched: 4. The CDR3: CASSLPGGRETQYF. CDR3 in DNA: TGCGCCAGCAGCTTGCCGGGGGGGCGGGAGACCCAGTACTTC.

J is TRBJ2-3 and V is TRBV7-3, with D tentatively TRBD2 (7 bases). Trimming took 5 bases from V and 6 from J, leaving 24 bases between them. Germline V gene data show CDR1 as SGHTA and CDR2 as FQGTGA. CDR3 size: 17 residues. The CDR3 protein is CASSHIRAGAGVDTQYF. CDR3 bases: TGTGCCAGCAGCCACATCCGGGCGGGGGCCGGGGTTGATACGCAGTATTTT.

This chain joins TRBV6-5 and TRBJ1-2, with a weak D call TRBD1 (5 bases). Trimming stripped 6 bases from V and 8 bases from J, with 19 bases between. The CDR3 contains 14 residues. Germline values: CDR1 MNHEY, CDR2 SVGAGI. This chain's CDR3 is CASRGWGDVSGYTF. For the CDR3, the DNA is TGTGCCAGCAGGGGGTGGGGGGATGTATCCGGCTACACCTTC.

The chain is built from TRBV25-1 and TRBJ2-1, with 9 bases aligning to TRBD1. In germline, CDR1 is MGHDK, CDR2 SYGVNS. J was trimmed by 8 bases and V by 6 bases; bases with no gene match: 8. This CDR3 spans 14 amino acids. The CDR3 sequence is CASRGDRVGDEQFF. CDR3 nucleotides: TGTGCCAGCAGGGGGGACAGGGTGGGGGATGAGCAGTTCTTC.

This chain connects TRBV11-3 to TRBJ2-1, with 8 bases that match TRBD2. Germline V gives CDR1 SGHNT, CDR2 YENEEA. With V trimmed by 0 bases and J by 4 bases, 11 bases remained unmatched. This CDR3 has 18 residues. The CDR3 bases are TGTGCCAGCAGCTTAGACCTCGGGAATAGCGGGGCTTACAATGAGCAGTTCTTC. It specifies CASSLDLGNSGAYNEQFF.

This clone was seen only a few times. The rearrangement uses TRBV11-2 and TRBJ1-1; possible D gene TRBD1, 6 bases. The length of the CDR3 is 15 residues. In germline, CDR1 is SGHAT, CDR2 FQNNGV. V gave up 6 bases and J gave up 7 bases, with 21 bases separating them. CDR3: CASRPSTGIVHEAFF. The CDR3, as DNA: TGTGCCAGCAGACCTTCCACAGGGATCGTCCATGAAGCTTTCTTT.